The entry below gives a single TCR beta chain sequence along with its context. The antigen is undetermined. The data originate from a study of early T cells in non-severe SARS-CoV-2 infection. Turning to the study itself: From unsorted whole blood, bulk RNA was sequenced, and the chains remained unpaired.

Individual cDNA molecules received unique molecular identifiers. MiXCR, applied by TCRdb to the 5' RACE reads, yields one record per CDR3 protein. The sample holds tens of thousands of distinct CDR3 sequences, 11% to 15% seen once. Overall study results and limits: Matching with VDJdb favored anti-spike CD8 responses (missing private and CD4 specificities).

CDR3 size: 14 residues. From germline, CDR1 is LGHDT and CDR2 YNNKEL (reference sequence). Trimming pared 1 base from V and 8 bases from J, leaving 14 bases between. Sequencing input: whole blood. This chain connects TRBV3-1 to TRBJ1-1; D unclear. This TCR derives from an adult who was a healthcare worker with PCR-confirmed SARS-CoV-2 infection or an uninfected control (not recorded which). As DNA, the CDR3 is TGTGCCAGCAGCCAAGGGTTGGCTTCTGCGGAAGCTTTCTTT. It codes for CASSQGLASAEAFF.